This entry lists 19 T cell receptor beta chains sequenced from one sample in a study of T-cell reconstitution after alpha-beta-depleted transplantation in children. For TCRbeta, the library was prepared with unique molecular identifiers. TCRdb independently ran MiXCR on the PCR reads; one entry per CDR3 protein. Of 450,000 to 550,000 distinct CDR3 sequences detected, about 10% appear once; the ten largest clones hold around 13%. The sample here was PBMCs, mostly from graft donor cells, taken 180 days after TCRalphabeta/CD19-depleted stem cell transplant. The receptors here all came from a female patient younger than 10 who had a stem cell transplant for aplastic anemia, so the T cells may come from the graft donor.

The V call is TRBV12-3 or TRBV12-4, the J call TRBJ2-7; D is undetermined. The V gene lost 11 bases and the J gene lost 0 bases, with 14 bases spanning the gap. The CDR3 extends over 13 amino acids. The CDR3 DNA sequence: TGTGCCCCCCTGTGGACGGCCTCCTACGAGCAGTACTTC. Protein product: CAPLWTASYEQYF.

The chain combines TRBV12-3 or TRBV12-4 with TRBJ2-1, with D perhaps TRBD1 (5 bases). This CDR3 contains 17 residues. V dropped 3 bases and J dropped 1 base, with 16 bases sitting between them. CDR3 coding DNA: TGTGCCAGCAGTTTCCGGCAGGGCCGAGTATCCTACAATGAGCAGTTCTTC. Residues: CASSFRQGRVSYNEQFF.

This clonotype was seen more than once but under ten times. The chain links TRBV4-2 to TRBJ2-5; D uncertain. This CDR3 contains 18 residues. CDR1 is LGHNA, CDR2 YNFKEQ, per germline. V lost 0 bases to trimming and J lost 2 bases, with 19 bases between them. CDR3 in amino acids: CASSQDGEVGDGQETQYF. CDR3 sequence (DNA): TGTGCCAGCAGCCAAGATGGTGAGGTTGGAGACGGACAAGAGACCCAGTACTTC.

J is TRBJ2-2 and V is TRBV1; the table calls TRBD2, which could not be checked here. TRBV1 is classified as a pseudogene. This CDR3 is built from 16 residues. Here the CDR3 DNA reads TGCACCAGCAGCTCGGCGGGACTAGCGAGTGACGGGGAGCTGTTTTTT. Translated: CTSSSAGLASDGELFF.

The chain recombines TRBV7-9 with TRBJ2-2; 8 nucleotides agree with TRBD2. CDR3 length equals 16 residues. Germline values: CDR1 SEHNR, CDR2 FQNEAQ (reference sequence). The ends lost 5 bases at V and 2 bases at J; junction bases unmatched: 7. The CDR3 DNA is TGTGCCAGCAGCCGGAGGACTAGCTCTAACACCGGGGAGCTGTTTTTT. The encoded protein is CASSRRTSSNTGELFF. Full variable domain (rest looked up from reference TRBV7-9 and TRBJ2-2): DTGVSQNPRHKITKRGQNVTFRCDPISEHNRLYWYRQTLGQGPEFLTYFQNEAQLEKSRLLSDRFSAERPKGSFSTLEIQRTEQGDSAMYLCASSRRTSSNTGELFFGEGSRLTVL.

The table lists this clonotype with a few counts. The chain links TRBV28 to TRBJ2-7, with D unclear. With 6 bases removed from V and 0 bases from J, the gap between germline ends came to 12 bases. This CDR3 spans 14 amino acids. Germline CDR1 reads MDHEN; CDR2 reads SYDVKM. CDR3 residues: CASSVAGDSYEQYF. The DNA of the CDR3 is TGTGCCAGCAGCGTCGCCGGAGACTCCTACGAGCAGTACTTC.

In this sample, this clonotype turned up many times. The chain recombines TRBV3-1 with TRBJ2-7; 8 bases align to TRBD2. CDR1 and CDR2 from the germline V gene are LGHDT and YNNKEL (reference sequence). V lost 1 base, J lost 6 bases, and 5 bases stayed unmatched. CDR3 length equals 14 residues. The CDR3 loop reads CASSQVSGGSEQYF. DNA for the CDR3: TGTGCCAGCAGCCAAGTTTCGGGGGGGAGCGAGCAGTACTTC.

This clonotype was picked up a small number of times. The chain has TRBV5-1 and TRBJ1-1; 8 bases line up with TRBD1. V shed 3 bases and J 0 bases; nucleotides not matched to a gene: 7. CDR1 SGHRS and CDR2 YFSETQ come from the germline V gene. The CDR3 runs 16 residues. This CDR3 reads CASSSLKTGVNTEAFF. The CDR3 DNA follows: TGCGCCAGCAGCTCTCTTAAGACAGGGGTGAACACTGAAGCTTTCTTT.

This clonotype was seen more than once but under ten times. The V and J genes are TRBV19 and TRBJ1-2, with no clear D. V lost 3 bases, J lost 8 bases, and 16 bases lay in between. In germline, CDR1 is LNHDA, CDR2 SQIVND (reference sequence). The CDR3 is 14 amino acids. The CDR3 reads CASSMAPGSLGYTF. As DNA, the CDR3 is TGTGCCAGTAGTATGGCCCCCGGCAGCCTGGGCTACACCTTC.

The chain joins TRBV19 to TRBJ2-7, with TRBD2 matching over 15 bases. The V gene's germline CDR1 is LNHDA and CDR2 SQIVND (reference sequence). The CDR3 covers 16 residues. After removal of 10 bases from V and 5 bases from J, the junction contained 12 bases not matched to a gene. The CDR3 protein is CATGLAGGLRANEQYF. The CDR3 DNA is TGTGCCACGGGACTAGCGGGAGGTTTGAGAGCGAACGAGCAGTACTTC.

The J gene is TRBJ1-4, the V gene TRBV20-1, with D possibly TRBD1 on 5 matching bases. The V end was cut by 2 bases, the J end by 4 bases, with 11 bases between. Germline CDR1 and CDR2: DFQATT and SNEGSKA (reference sequence). The CDR3 contains 14 residues. The CDR3 sequence is CSARQGSFNEKLFF. CDR3 DNA: TGCAGTGCTAGACAGGGCTCCTTTAATGAAAAACTGTTTTTT.

This clonotype was detected a few times. The chain links TRBV14 to TRBJ2-6, with no clear D. The V gene's germline CDR1 is SGHDN and CDR2 FVKESK. The CDR3 loop spans 19 amino acids. The V end lost 4 bases, the J end lost 0 bases, and 19 bases lay between the germline ends. In DNA form, the CDR3 reads TGTGCCAGCAGCCCTCCTCGAGCACAGTATAGCTCTGGGGCCAACGTCCTGACTTTC. Its translation: CASSPPRAQYSSGANVLTF.

The chain employs TRBV27 and TRBJ2-5; TRBD2 matches 8 bases. The CDR3 is 16 amino acids. Germline CDR1 reads MNHEY; CDR2 reads SMNVEV (reference sequence). The V gene end was trimmed by 3 bases and the J gene end by 5 bases; junction bases not matched to a gene: 11. The CDR3 protein is CASSFSGVYIRETQYF. DNA for the CDR3: TGTGCCAGCAGTTTTAGCGGGGTCTATATTCGGGAGACCCAGTACTTC.

The chain links TRBV20-1 to TRBJ2-7, with TRBD1 as a possible D gene (7 bases). The germline V and J ends were trimmed by 5 bases and 2 bases, with 16 bases remaining between them. The CDR3 contains 14 residues. The germline gives CDR1 DFQATT, CDR2 SNEGSKA (reference sequence). In DNA, the CDR3 is TGCAGTGCTTCCGCGGGGACAGATGCCTACGAGCAGTACTTC. Translating it yields CSASAGTDAYEQYF.

This clonotype was picked up many times. The genes are TRBV27 and TRBJ1-1; the D is unclear. The CDR3 consists of 14 residues. Germline lookup yields CDR1 MNHEY and CDR2 SMNVEV (reference sequence). With 5 bases removed from V and 5 bases from J, the gap between germline ends came to 15 bases. The CDR3 here is CASSPGRSWTEAFF. CDR3 nucleotides: TGTGCCAGCAGTCCCGGACGGAGTTGGACTGAAGCTTTCTTT.

This clonotype was detected only a few times. The genes are TRBV4-3 and TRBJ2-5; 8 nucleotides agree with TRBD2. Losses at the gene ends were 1 base for V and 5 bases for J; bases not matched to a gene: 3. In germline, CDR1 is LGHNA, CDR2 YSLEER. The CDR3 contains 14 residues. For the CDR3, the DNA is TGCGCCAGCAGCCAAGCGGGAGGGCAGGAGACCCAGTACTTC. It is translated as CASSQAGGQETQYF.

This chain connects TRBV19 to TRBJ2-5; 7 bases align to TRBD1. The CDR3 is made up of 14 amino acids. V lost 4 bases and J lost 3; bases outside the gene matches: 5. CDR1 LNHDA and CDR2 SQIVND come from the germline V gene (reference sequence). The CDR3 nucleotides are TGTGCCAGTAGTAGATCCGGGACAGAAGAGACCCAGTACTTC. It codes for CASSRSGTEETQYF.

This clonotype has a handful of counts. J is TRBJ1-4 and V is TRBV20-1, with no clear D. CDR1 and CDR2 from the germline V gene are DFQATT and SNEGSKA (reference sequence). This CDR3 comprises 14 residues. V lost 4 bases to trimming and J lost 4 bases, with 13 bases between them. Here the CDR3 DNA reads TGCAGTGCTATTGACCGGGAGAGTAATGAAAAACTGTTTTTT. Translated: CSAIDRESNEKLFF.

This clonotype occurred a few times. J is TRBJ1-2 and V is TRBV14; D unresolved. The CDR3 contains 11 residues. Trimming took off 8 bases at V and 7 bases at J, with 11 bases between the two ends. Germline assignment: CDR1 SGHDN and CDR2 FVKESK. Here the CDR3 reads CASSDGLGYTF. The CDR3 region has the DNA TGTGCCAGCTCAGACGGCCTTGGCTACACCTTC.